Listed below are T cell receptor beta chains from one sample, sequenced in a study of blood T cells in healthy people across ages. TCRdb processed the 5' RACE reads anew with MiXCR; each CDR3 protein has one entry. Counted here are roughly 2 million distinct CDR3 sequences, around half occurring once; the ten biggest clones make up around 2.1%. Sequenced material: blood. The source of these receptors is a woman aged 40 to 49 in good health. CDR3s leave out the opening cysteine and the closing phenylalanine or tryptophan.

12	TRBV5-1	TRBJ2-7	ASSLGQTTYEQY
13	TRBV12-3/TRBV12-4	TRBJ2-5	ASRTGTGGGETQY
14	TRBV28	TRBJ2-6	ASKMIQGSGANVLT
12	TRBV18	TRBJ2-7	ASSPESISYEQY
12	TRBV20-1	TRBJ2-6	SAVRTSGANVLT
14	TRBV6-2/TRBV6-3	TRBJ1-3	ASLRGPGISGNTIY
13	TRBV7-3	TRBJ2-1	VSSPYRGRFNEQF
16	TRBV4-3	TRBJ2-6	ASSQDSGQGSGANVLT
12	TRBV7-2	TRBJ1-1	ASSRDRVATEAF
13	TRBV6-6	TRBJ2-3	ASSYVGLATDTQY
14	TRBV4-1	TRBJ2-3	ASSQASGGGSDTQY
13	TRBV11-2	TRBJ2-3	ASSLIRGAGDTQY
15	TRBV3-1	NA	ASSQDPPDGEGETQY
15	TRBV4-3	TRBJ1-4	ASSQDLWDLTNEKLF
10	TRBV28	TRBJ2-7	ASEQGSYEQY
14	TRBV4-3	TRBJ2-1	ASSKEEQLLAGEQF
15	TRBV6-2/TRBV6-3	TRBJ2-1	ASSSPTTGLSYNEQF
13	TRBV6-2/TRBV6-3	TRBJ2-7	ASSPRAPGTYEQY
11	TRBV7-3	NA	ASSLEGWQTQY
13	TRBV6-2/TRBV6-3	TRBJ2-7	ASSYRDRGRYEQY
14	TRBV12-3/TRBV12-4	TRBJ2-5	AGSPFTGQGAGTQY
13	TRBV5-5	TRBJ1-2	ASSFTTEVSYGYT
12	TRBV7-2	TRBJ2-5	ASNQGLAGETQY
14	TRBV3-1	TRBJ2-7	ASSEDSGTQRREQY
13	TRBV7-9	NA	ASSQGRDSYNEQY
11	TRBV20-1	TRBJ2-5	SASRGGPETQY